This record covers a single TCR beta chain. As yet, its antigen is unknown. This could be a read error, since a much larger clone is one nucleotide away. The CDR3 does not close with the conserved phenylalanine or tryptophan, likely indicating a read error. Specified time point: sample taken at primary tumor resection. Whole RNA, isolated from tumor, nontumor lung or frozen PBMC, was sequenced without prior sorting. This record comes from a study of spatial heterogeneity in lung cancer. Study context: Each distinct TCR and UMI combination averaged more than ten appearances in raw reads. Study-level results: The study found that expanded intratumoral alpha and beta TCR counts tracked tumor mutation counts.

The V and J ends lost 7 bases and 1 base respectively, with 16 bases between them. The CDR3 consists of 15 residues. Germline-derived CDR1 and CDR2 are MDHEN and SYDVKM. TCRdb reprocessed the 5' RACE reads with MiXCR, giving one entry per CDR3 protein. The repertoire holds some 11,000 distinct CDR3 sequences, with approximately 7.9% as singletons. This clonotype was obtained from a female donor with early-stage non-small cell lung cancer. The sequencing here drew on lung tumor tissue, taken at surgery. The chain combines TRBV28 with TRBJ2-5; D is possibly TRBD2 (6 bases). CDR3 protein: CASKAGGDFQETQYS. The CDR3 nucleotides are TGTGCCAGCAAAGCCGGAGGGGACTTCCAAGAGACCCAGTACTCC.